The T cell receptor beta chain described here comes from a study of beta chain features in type 1 diabetes. Whole-study findings and limits: A moderate, significant TCRB CDR3 shortening appeared in type 1 diabetes across four CD4+ subsets.

CDR3 length equals 13 residues. In germline, CDR1 is SQVTM, CDR2 ANQGSEA. Trimming cost V 6 bases and J 5 bases; bases outside gene matches: 6. The isolated RNA, all of it, was reverse transcribed, so expressed TCRB transcripts were what got sequenced. Method: immunoSEQ multiplex PCR; TCRdb's copy keeps in-frame clones and lacks some. Among a few hundred thousand clones listed, roughly 13% were seen once. This clone came up a few times. What it binds is not known. This TCR was sampled from a woman aged 18-29 years with type 1 diabetes. V and J are TRBV29-1 and TRBJ1-4; 7 bases line up with TRBD1. Source material: naive CD4+ T cells from blood. The CDR3: CSVRTGANEKLFF. CDR3 in DNA: TGCAGCGTCAGGACAGGCGCAAATGAAAAACTGTTTTTT. The full variable domain, rest sourced from reference TRBV29-1 and TRBJ1-4, is SAVISQKPSRDICQRGTSLTIQCQVDSQVTMMFWYRQQPGQSLTLIATANQGSEATYESGFVIDKFPISRPNLTFSTLTVSNMSPEDSSIYLCSVRTGANEKLFFGSGTQLSVL.